This paragraph covers one T cell receptor (beta chain) sequence. From germline, CDR1 is WNHNN and CDR2 SYGVQD (reference sequence). CDR3 length equals 15 residues. Trimming at V came to 7 bases and at J to 2 bases, leaving 8 bases not matched to a gene. Autoimmune disease history or systemic immunosuppression disqualified patients. This entry belongs to a study of OX40 agonist ivuxolimab in advanced cancers. Produced via immunoSEQ multiplex PCR; TCRdb's table is partial and in-frame only. The data contain some 52,000 clones, roughly 92% of them singletons. The specimen was CD4+ or CD8+ T cells sorted from blood, collected in a trial of the OX40 agonist ivuxolimab. The V and J genes are TRBV10-1 and TRBJ2-5, with 9 nucleotides matching TRBD2. The clonotype comes from an adult with an advanced solid tumor such as melanoma, head and neck, liver or kidney cancer. The chain's CDR3 is CASIFTLAGQETQYF. In DNA form, the CDR3 reads TGCGCCAGCATCTTTACTCTAGCGGGGCAAGAGACCCAGTACTTC.